The following is a T cell receptor beta chain sequence with its context. The antigen this receptor binds is unknown. Base quality data are lacking; no much larger clone is found one base away. TCR cDNA was synthesized by 5'RACE template switching, which introduced a universal primer site and unique molecular identifiers. Priming for cDNA synthesis came from both the TCR alpha and TCR beta constant segments. Library amplification involved two PCR steps, and the second step added sample barcodes and sequencing adapters. Sequencing of libraries was done on Illumina HiSeq 2500 (2x100 bp) or NovaSeq (2x150 bp). The source study handled its data this way. MIGEC handled demultiplexing of reads and collapsing into UMI consensus sequences, while MiXCR performed V(D)J alignment. Vaccine-responding clonotypes were defined with edgeR using replicate PBMC samples, requiring FDR below 0.01 and a log2 fold change above 5 up to day 15. Bulk clonotypes were assigned CD4 or CD8 identity according to which sequenced CD4 or CD8 repertoire held them at higher abundance. TCRdb's own reprocessing of the public reads used fastp at Q25 and MiXCR and kept productive beta chains. Every distinct CDR3 protein forms one entry, paired with its most common genes and DNA. What appears here as the V and J calls and clone size reflects TCRdb's work, not the paper's. For this sample the table gives some 560,000 distinct CDR3 sequences, of which around 17% were detected only once. Around 16% of the sample belongs to the ten largest clones.

This record comes from a study of T cells after yellow fever vaccination (dated by TCRdb to between 2019 and 2020). In terms of the full investigation: The SMART-Seq v4 Ultra Low Input RNA kit was used to prepare libraries from fractions with low cell numbers. To follow T-cell clones before and after primary and booster YFV17D yellow fever vaccination, bulk TCR alpha and beta repertoires were sequenced over time. Two healthy male donors made up the cohort, one aged 18 to 29 years and the other aged 30 to 40 years. Blood was collected at multiple timepoints before and after primary and secondary immunization, and bulk PBMC replicates and cell subsets were isolated. Here is what the overall study found, with its caveats: Because the study included only two donors, the extent to which the findings can be generalized is limited. Compared with the primary T-cell response, the secondary T-cell response was faster but weaker, reaching its peak on day 5 rather than on day 15. After the booster, most clones that had expanded after primary vaccination were detected again (about 97% of CD4 and around nine tenths of CD8), suggesting broad maintenance of memory. Because abundant contaminating clonotypes from the bulk population could be contained in FACS-sorted repertoires, computational filtering was required. A small fraction of clonotypes appeared in both the CD4 and CD8 compartments, likely as a result of convergent recombination.

Interpreted using the paper, the treatment or condition label stands for: live attenuated yellow fever vaccine strain. Two biological replicates of bulk PBMCs were collected at each blood-draw timepoint. PBMCs were isolated from peripheral blood using a standard Ficoll-Paque protocol. TriZol was used to extract RNA from bulk PBMCs, CD4 and CD8 fractions, and dextramer-positive and dextramer-negative fractions. Trimming leaves V shorter by 5 bases and J shorter by 4 bases, with the junction holding 18 bases beyond the gene matches. CDR1 is given as MNHEY and CDR2 as SVGEGT, both from the germline V gene. Counted from cysteine to phenylalanine, this CDR3 has 19 amino acids. Only the CDR3 region is kept as DNA, spanning 57 bases read in frame from base 1.

The chain links TRBV6-2 or TRBV6-3 with TRBJ2-1; 9 bases in between match TRBD2. This receptor was obtained from a man aged 18-30 years who received the YFV17D yellow fever vaccine. This specimen consisted of PBMCs, obtained around 5 days after the first yellow fever vaccination. CDR3 loop: CASSPRVPLAGVLYNEQFF. The DNA sequence is as follows: TGTGCCAGCAGTCCCAGGGTTCCGTTAGCGGGGGTTCTATACAATGAGCAGTTCTTC.